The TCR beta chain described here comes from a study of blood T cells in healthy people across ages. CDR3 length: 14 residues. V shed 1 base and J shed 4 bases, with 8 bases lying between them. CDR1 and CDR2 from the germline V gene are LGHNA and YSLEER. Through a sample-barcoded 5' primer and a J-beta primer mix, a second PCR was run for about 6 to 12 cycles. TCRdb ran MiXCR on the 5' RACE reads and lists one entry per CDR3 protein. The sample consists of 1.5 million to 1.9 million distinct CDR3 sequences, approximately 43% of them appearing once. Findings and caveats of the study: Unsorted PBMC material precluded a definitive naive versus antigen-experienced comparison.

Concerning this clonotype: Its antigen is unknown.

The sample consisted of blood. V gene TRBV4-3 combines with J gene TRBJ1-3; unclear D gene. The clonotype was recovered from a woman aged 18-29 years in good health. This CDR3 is CASSQALTGNTIYF. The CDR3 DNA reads TGCGCCAGCAGCCAAGCCCTTACGGGAAACACCATATATTTT.